A selection of T cell receptor beta chains follows, all from one sample in a study of blood T cell repertoires in COVID-19. This table comes from immunoSEQ multiplex PCR, and its TCRdb copy is limited to in-frame clones, with some not included. The table shows around 100,000 clones, with about 90% occurring only once. Input material: peripheral blood. Source of these receptors: a human donor in a cohort sampled during active COVID-19. CDR3s include the opening cysteine and the closing phenylalanine or tryptophan. Each record gives: CDR3 protein, CDR3 DNA, clone size, D gene, V gene, J gene. The D gene is left open where the match is weak. Not all rows give a size; the values are once, few, many and, for expanded clones, a class.

CDR3: CASSWDRAAYEQYF
DNA: TGTGCCAGTAGTTGGGACAGGGCGGCCTACGAGCAGTACTTC
size: .
D: TRBD1
V: TRBV19
J: TRBJ2-7

CDR3: CASSPASSGELFF
DNA: TGTGCCAGCAGCCCAGCTAGCTCCGGGGAGCTGTTTTTT
size: once
D: .
V: TRBV6-5
J: TRBJ2-2

CDR3: CASSTSWGQSSYEQYF
DNA: TGTGCCAGTAGTACCTCGTGGGGACAAAGCTCCTACGAGCAGTACTTC
size: .
D: .
V: TRBV19
J: TRBJ2-7

CDR3: CASSARVAGGPATQYF
DNA: TGTGCCAGCAGCGCCCGCGTTGCGGGAGGCCCAGCTACGCAGTATTTT
size: .
D: TRBD2
V: TRBV9
J: TRBJ2-3

CDR3: CASSPGGLRTDTQYF
DNA: TGTGCCAGCTCACCCGGGGGGCTACGCACAGATACGCAGTATTTT
size: .
D: .
V: TRBV18
J: TRBJ2-3

CDR3: CASMGAKFGANVLTF
DNA: TGTGCCAGCATGGGCGCAAAATTTGGGGCCAACGTCCTGACTTTC
size: .
D: .
V: TRBV27
J: TRBJ2-6

CDR3: CASATSGQETQYF
DNA: TGTGCCAGCGCAACATCGGGTCAAGAGACCCAGTACTTC
size: .
D: .
V: TRBV18
J: TRBJ2-5

CDR3: CSVESGTGGEKLFF
DNA: TGCAGCGTTGAGTCCGGGACAGGGGGAGAAAAACTGTTTTTT
size: .
D: TRBD1
V: TRBV29-1
J: TRBJ1-4

CDR3: CASSLEAYGDEQYF
DNA: TGTGCCAGCAGCTTGGAAGCTTACGGGGACGAGCAGTACTTC
size: .
D: .
V: TRBV5-4
J: TRBJ2-7

CDR3: CASSSRTLSSGNTIYF
DNA: TGTGCCAGCAGCTCACGGACACTTAGCTCTGGAAACACCATATATTTT
size: .
D: .
V: TRBV7-2
J: TRBJ1-3

CDR3: CASSLWGQGAVEQYF
DNA: TGTGCCAGCAGCCTCTGGGGACAGGGGGCCGTGGAGCAGTACTTC
size: .
D: TRBD1
V: TRBV28
J: TRBJ2-7

CDR3: CASSPTPGGNGDTEAFF
DNA: TGCGCCAGCAGCCCAACCCCGGGAGGCAACGGGGACACTGAAGCTTTCTTT
size: .
D: .
V: TRBV23-1
J: TRBJ1-1

CDR3: CASSGTGGNSPLHF
DNA: TGTGCCAGTAGCGGGACAGGGGGTAATTCACCCCTCCACTTT
size: .
D: TRBD1
V: TRBV19
J: TRBJ1-6

CDR3: CSGVGEHGYTF
DNA: TGCAGCGGTGTAGGGGAACATGGCTACACCTTC
size: .
D: .
V: TRBV29-1
J: TRBJ1-2

CDR3: CASILKGVHGETQYF
DNA: TGTGCCAGCATCCTTAAAGGGGTCCACGGAGAGACCCAGTACTTC
size: .
D: .
V: TRBV11-2
J: TRBJ2-5